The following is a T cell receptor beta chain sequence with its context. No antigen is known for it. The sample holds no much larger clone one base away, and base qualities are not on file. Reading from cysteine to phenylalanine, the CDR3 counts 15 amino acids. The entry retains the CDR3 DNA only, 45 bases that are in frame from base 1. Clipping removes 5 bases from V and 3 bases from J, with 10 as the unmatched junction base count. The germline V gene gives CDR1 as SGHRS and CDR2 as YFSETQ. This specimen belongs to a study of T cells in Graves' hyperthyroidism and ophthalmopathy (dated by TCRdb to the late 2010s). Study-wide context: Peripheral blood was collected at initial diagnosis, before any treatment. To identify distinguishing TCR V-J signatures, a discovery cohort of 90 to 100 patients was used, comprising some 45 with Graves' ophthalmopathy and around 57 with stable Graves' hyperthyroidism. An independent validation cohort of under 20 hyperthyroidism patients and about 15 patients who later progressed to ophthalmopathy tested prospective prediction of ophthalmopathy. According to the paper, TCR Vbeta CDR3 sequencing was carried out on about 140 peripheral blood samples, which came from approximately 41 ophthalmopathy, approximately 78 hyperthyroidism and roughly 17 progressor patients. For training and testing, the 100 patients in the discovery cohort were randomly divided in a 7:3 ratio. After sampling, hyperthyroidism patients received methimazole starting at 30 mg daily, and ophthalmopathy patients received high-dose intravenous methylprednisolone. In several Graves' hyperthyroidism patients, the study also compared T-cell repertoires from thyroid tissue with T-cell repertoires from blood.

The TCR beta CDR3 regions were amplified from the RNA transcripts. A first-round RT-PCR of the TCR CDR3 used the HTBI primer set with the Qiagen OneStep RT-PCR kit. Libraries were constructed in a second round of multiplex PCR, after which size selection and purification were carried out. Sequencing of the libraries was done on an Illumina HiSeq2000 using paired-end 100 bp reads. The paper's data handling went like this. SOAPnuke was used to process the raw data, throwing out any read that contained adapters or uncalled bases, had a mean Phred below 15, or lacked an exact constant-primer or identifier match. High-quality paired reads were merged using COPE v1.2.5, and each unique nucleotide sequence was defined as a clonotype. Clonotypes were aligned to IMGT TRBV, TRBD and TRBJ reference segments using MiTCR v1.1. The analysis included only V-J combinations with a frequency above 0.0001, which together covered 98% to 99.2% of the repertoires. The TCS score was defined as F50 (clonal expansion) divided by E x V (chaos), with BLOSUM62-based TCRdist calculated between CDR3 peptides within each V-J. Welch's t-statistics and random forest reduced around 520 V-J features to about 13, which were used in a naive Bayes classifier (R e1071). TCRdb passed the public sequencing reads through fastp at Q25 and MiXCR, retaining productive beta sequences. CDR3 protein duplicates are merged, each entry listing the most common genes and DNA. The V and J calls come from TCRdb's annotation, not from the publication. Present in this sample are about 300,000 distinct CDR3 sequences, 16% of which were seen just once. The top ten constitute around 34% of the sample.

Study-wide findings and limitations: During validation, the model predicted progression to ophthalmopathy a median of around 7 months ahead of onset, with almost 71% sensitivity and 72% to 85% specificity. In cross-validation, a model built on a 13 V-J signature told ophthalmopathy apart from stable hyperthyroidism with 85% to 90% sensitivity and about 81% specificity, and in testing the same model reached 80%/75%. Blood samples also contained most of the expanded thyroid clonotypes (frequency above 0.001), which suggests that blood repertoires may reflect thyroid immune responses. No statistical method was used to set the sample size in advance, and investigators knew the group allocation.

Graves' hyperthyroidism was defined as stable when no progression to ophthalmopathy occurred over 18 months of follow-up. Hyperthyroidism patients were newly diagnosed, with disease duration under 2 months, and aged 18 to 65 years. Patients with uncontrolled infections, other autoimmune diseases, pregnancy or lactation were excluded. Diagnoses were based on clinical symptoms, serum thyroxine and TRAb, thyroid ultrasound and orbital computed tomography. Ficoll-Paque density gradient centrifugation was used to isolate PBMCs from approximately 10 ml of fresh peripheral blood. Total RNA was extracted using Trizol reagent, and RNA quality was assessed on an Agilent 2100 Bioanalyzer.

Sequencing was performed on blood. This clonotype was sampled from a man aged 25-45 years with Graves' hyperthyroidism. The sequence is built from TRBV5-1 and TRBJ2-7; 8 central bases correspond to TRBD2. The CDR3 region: CASRPQLAAFYEQYF. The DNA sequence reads TGCGCCAGCAGGCCTCAACTAGCGGCCTTCTACGAGCAGTACTTC.